This TCR beta chain was recovered during a study of cytomegalovirus exposure and HLA in healthy donors. In the study overall: Unique TCR beta sequences numbering 117 million came from 150 million to 200 million T cells in an earlier analysis. Of approximately 400 genotyped donors, about 80% clustered with self-reported Caucasian donors.

This CDR3 is 16 amino acids long. The J segment lost 3 bases and the V segment lost 1 base, leaving 4 bases of the junction unmatched. The V gene's germline CDR1 is PRHDT and CDR2 FYEKMQ (reference sequence). This clone was counted once. Its antigen is unidentified. Overall study results and limits: Most TCRs appeared rarely, but some public TCRs recurred in many donors. Several of the most significant clusters appeared linked to common viral pathogens, based on a later analysis.

13 Jbeta primers and 60 Vbeta primers were used for the PCR. The repertoire was sequenced with immunoSEQ multiplex PCR; TCRdb's copy has only in-frame clones and lacks some. Among 150,000 to 200,000 clones, approximately 71% were seen once, and the ten largest hold about 10%. Sequenced: PBMCs. This clonotype was obtained from a young man in good health and CMV-seropositive. The chain links TRBV13 to TRBJ1-3, with 9 bases aligning to TRBD1. The DNA for the CDR3 is TGTGCCAGCAGCTTAGCGGGACAGGGATTTGGAAACACCATATATTTT. Translating gives CASSLAGQGFGNTIYF.